The 27 T cell receptor beta chains given below trace back to one sample, sequenced in a study of control samples from healthy donors and cancer patients. Repertoires were generated with immunoSEQ multiplex PCR, while TCRdb's copy carries only in-frame clones and drops some. The profile covers roughly 120,000 clones, with 80% to 90% appearing a single time and 0.95% to 1.3% taken by the ten largest. Material: PBMCs. The source is a woman aged 50 to 65 with colorectal cancer.

The chain joins TRBV3-1 (or the pseudogene TRBV3-2) to TRBJ1-5; no firm D call. V lost 1 base and J lost 6, with 7 bases in between. The CDR3 runs to 13 residues. Germline lookup yields CDR1 LGHDT and CDR2 YNNKEL (reference sequence). The CDR3 DNA reads as TGTGCCAGCAGCCAAGGGGTGGGTCAGCCCCAGCATTTT. Protein product: CASSQGVGQPQHF.

This chain connects TRBV6-1 to TRBJ2-1; 9 bases agree with TRBD1. After removal of 3 bases from V and 8 bases from J, the junction contained 8 bases not matched to a gene. This CDR3 comprises 15 residues. In germline, CDR1 is MNHNS, CDR2 SASEGT. The CDR3 bases are TGTGCCAGCAGTGACCAGGGACAGGGCTGGTATGAGCAGTTCTTC. This encodes CASSDQGQGWYEQFF.

DNA of the CDR3: TGTGCCAGCAGAAGACAGGGGCAGGCAGATACGCAGTATTTT. Amino acid sequence: CASRRQGQADTQYF. The chain employs TRBV5-5 and TRBJ2-3, with 8 positions matching TRBD1. Germline V gene sequence: CDR1 SGHKS, CDR2 YYEKEE (reference sequence). This CDR3 contains 14 residues. J gave up 4 bases and V 5 bases, and 6 bases lay outside the gene matches.

The chain employs TRBV2 and TRBJ1-3; perhaps TRBD1 as D (5 bases). The germline V gene has CDR1 SNHLY and CDR2 FYNNEI. The CDR3 has 18 residues. V lost 3 bases and J lost 4, with 22 bases in between. The CDR3 DNA follows: TGTGCCAGCAGTGACGATGATTTTTTGACAGACCTAGGAAACACCATATATTTT. As protein: CASSDDDFLTDLGNTIYF. The full variable domain, completed using reference TRBV2 and TRBJ1-3, is EPEVTQTPSHQVTQMGQEVILRCVPISNHLYFYWYRQILGQKVEFLVSFYNNEISEKSEIFDDQFSVERPDGSNFTLKIRSTKLEDSAMYFCASSDDDFLTDLGNTIYFGEGSWLTVV.

The chain joins TRBV3-1 (or the pseudogene TRBV3-2) to TRBJ2-7; no firm D call. The length of the CDR3 is 13 residues. Germline V gives CDR1 LGHDT, CDR2 YNNKEL (reference sequence). V lost 5 bases to trimming and J lost 5 bases, with 13 bases between them. CDR3 DNA: TGTGCCAGCAGCTACGACCCTTTCCACGAGCAGTACTTC. Protein sequence: CASSYDPFHEQYF.

This clone appeared once. This chain joins TRBV11-3 and TRBJ2-5; D is unclear. Trimming left V 5 bases short and J 5 bases short, with 12 bases between. The length of the CDR3 is 13 residues. Germline V gene lookup returns CDR1 SGHNT and CDR2 YENEEA. The CDR3 region is CASSHLNGETQYF. DNA for the CDR3: TGTGCCAGCAGCCACCTAAATGGGGAGACCCAGTACTTC.

This clone was seen once. The rearrangement joins TRBV9 to TRBJ1-4, with D possibly matching TRBD1 (6 bases). CDR3 length: 16 residues. The V end lost 3 bases, the J end lost 3 bases, and 15 bases lay between the germline ends. From germline, CDR1 is SGDLS and CDR2 YYNGEE. This chain's CDR3 is CASSGAGGPANEKLFF. CDR3 sequence (DNA): TGTGCCAGCAGCGGGGCGGGGGGCCCGGCTAATGAAAAACTGTTTTTT. Drawing the rest from reference TRBV9 and TRBJ1-4, the complete variable domain is DSGVTQTPKHLITATGQRVTLRCSPRSGDLSVYWYQQSLDQGLQFLIQYYNGEERAKGNILERFSAQQFPDLHSELNLSSLELGDSALYFCASSGAGGPANEKLFFGSGTQLSVL.

This chain connects TRBV25-1 to TRBJ1-2, with D unclear. V was trimmed by 1 base and J by 3 bases, leaving 9 bases between them. The CDR3 covers 14 residues. CDR1 MGHDK and CDR2 SYGVNS come from the germline V gene. The CDR3 sequence is CASSESVQDYGYTF. The CDR3 DNA reads TGTGCCAGCAGTGAATCGGTCCAAGACTATGGCTACACCTTC.

The chain uses TRBV6-4 and TRBJ2-1; TRBD2 aligns across 7 bases. J gave up 9 bases and V 0 bases, and 11 bases lay outside the gene matches. Per the germline V gene, CDR1 is MRHNA and CDR2 is SNTAGT. The CDR3 has 16 amino acids. The chain's CDR3 is CASSDSTAGPLFEQFF. The CDR3 DNA reads TGTGCCAGCAGTGACTCGACAGCGGGGCCACTGTTTGAGCAGTTCTTC.

In this sample, this clone turned up once. The chain has TRBV9 and TRBJ2-5; D is uncertain. Germline CDR1 reads SGDLS; CDR2 reads YYNGEE. V lost 0 bases to trimming and J lost 1 base, with 7 bases between them. The CDR3 totals 14 residues. As DNA, the CDR3 is TGTGCCAGCAGCGTAGGAAGTACCCAAGAGACCCAGTACTTC. It specifies CASSVGSTQETQYF.

J is TRBJ1-2 and V is TRBV9, with 9 bases that match TRBD1. Trimming removed 2 bases from V and 4 bases from J; junction bases left unmatched: 6. From germline, CDR1 is SGDLS and CDR2 YYNGEE. The CDR3 totals 15 residues. For the CDR3, the DNA is TGTGCCAGCAGCGTCACAGGGGGCGCGGGCTATGGCTACACCTTC. This gives the protein CASSVTGGAGYGYTF.

The sample holds one count of this clone. This chain connects TRBV15 to TRBJ2-1; D is unclear. Trimming pared 3 bases from V and 0 bases from J, leaving 9 bases between. Germline assignment: CDR1 LNHNV and CDR2 YYDKDF (reference sequence). The CDR3 consists of 15 residues. CDR3 amino acids: CATSRGQSSYNEQFF. The CDR3 DNA reads as TGTGCCACCAGCAGGGGCCAGAGCTCCTACAATGAGCAGTTCTTC. The full variable domain, completed using reference TRBV15 and TRBJ2-1, is DAMVIQNPRYQVTQFGKPVTLSCSQTLNHNVMYWYQQKSSQAPKLLFHYYDKDFNNEADTPDNFQSRRPNTSFCFLDIRSPGLGDTAMYLCATSRGQSSYNEQFFGPGTRLTVL.

This chain uses TRBV28 with TRBJ1-1, with D possibly TRBD1 on 6 matching bases. V lost 9 bases and J lost 0, with 11 bases in between. The CDR3 consists of 13 residues. Germline-derived CDR1 and CDR2 are MDHEN and SYDVKM. In DNA, the CDR3 is TGTGCCAGTCACAGGGAAATGAACACTGAAGCTTTCTTT. Its protein is CASHREMNTEAFF.

Concerning this clone itself: Germline and junction disagree at one end, which may indicate a read error. The chain carries TRBV19 and TRBJ1-1; no clear D. The CDR3 is 10 residues long. The germline V gene encodes CDR1 LNHDA and CDR2 SQIVND (reference sequence). In DNA, the CDR3 is TGTGCCAGTGAGGGCACTGAGGCTTTCTTT. As protein: CASEGTEAFF.

V usage is TRBV10-3 and J usage is TRBJ2-3; D gene uncertain. This CDR3 spans 14 amino acids. The germline CDR1 and CDR2 sequences are ENHRY and SYGVKD. Trimming pared 4 bases from V and 4 bases from J, leaving 12 bases between. CDR3 nucleotide sequence: TGTGCCATCAGTGGCATAGAGGAATCAGATACGCAGTATTTT. Amino acids: CAISGIEESDTQYF.

The chain carries TRBV2 and TRBJ1-2, with 7 positions matching TRBD1. The V gene end was trimmed by 3 bases and the J gene end by 3 bases; junction bases not matched to a gene: 13. Germline loops: CDR1 SNHLY, CDR2 FYNNEI. The CDR3 is 17 residues long. CDR3 sequence reads: CASSDPRDREYDYGYTF. DNA of the CDR3: TGTGCCAGCAGTGACCCCCGCGACAGGGAGTACGACTATGGCTACACCTTC.

This rearrangement joins TRBV7-9 to TRBJ1-6; the D is unclear. V dropped 3 bases and J dropped 13 bases, with 10 bases sitting between them. Germline V CDR1 and CDR2: SEHNR, FQNEAQ (reference sequence). This CDR3 region has 12 residues. Here the CDR3 reads CASSLSTSPLHF. CDR3 coding DNA: TGTGCCAGCAGCTTGTCGACCTCCCCCCTCCACTTT.

V usage is TRBV10-1 and J usage is TRBJ1-1; no reliable D call. The V gene's germline CDR1 is WNHNN and CDR2 SYGVQD (reference sequence). V shed 0 bases and J shed 4 bases, with 12 bases lying between them. The CDR3 contains 15 residues. In DNA, the CDR3 is TGCGCCAGCAGTGAGTCGCGGGTGTTAAGCACTGAAGCTTTCTTT. Translation gives CASSESRVLSTEAFF.

This chain connects TRBV29-1 to TRBJ2-3; D is possibly TRBD2 (5 bases). The V end was cut by 5 bases, the J end by 0 bases, with 15 bases between. Germline assignment: CDR1 SQVTM and CDR2 ANQGSEA. This CDR3 spans 15 amino acids. DNA of the CDR3: TGCAGCGTTTTTCGGGGAGAAACTAGCACAGATACGCAGTATTTT. It specifies CSVFRGETSTDTQYF.

The rearrangement joins TRBV25-1 to TRBJ1-5; D unclear. CDR1 and CDR2 (germline): MGHDK, SYGVNS. This CDR3 region has 16 residues. V gave up 2 bases and J gave up 4 bases, with 15 bases separating them. DNA of the CDR3: TGTGCCAGCAGTGAAGTGGAGGACTCGGGTAATCAGCCCCAGCATTTT. As protein: CASSEVEDSGNQPQHF.

V is TRBV10-1 and J is TRBJ2-3, with 9 bases fitting TRBD1. This CDR3 is 14 amino acids long. Germline-derived CDR1 and CDR2 are WNHNN and SYGVQD (reference sequence). The V gene end was trimmed by 6 bases and the J gene end by 5 bases; junction bases not matched to a gene: 6. For the CDR3, the DNA is TGCGCCAGCAGCCTACAGGGGGCTGGAGATACGCAGTATTTT. Translation: CASSLQGAGDTQYF.

The chain employs TRBV28 and TRBJ1-5; TRBD1 might be the D (6 bases). The CDR3 is 14 amino acids. V was clipped by 6 bases and J by 2 bases, with 11 bases between them. Germline V lookup: CDR1 MDHEN, CDR2 SYDVKM. The CDR3, as DNA: TGTGCCAGCAGGGCTTCAGGGGGCAATCAGCCCCAGCATTTT. Amino acid sequence: CASRASGGNQPQHF.

The chain recombines TRBV7-8 with TRBJ1-6, with D perhaps TRBD1 (5 bases). Trimming took 5 bases from V and 7 from J, leaving 15 bases between them. From germline, CDR1 is SGHVS and CDR2 FQNEAQ. CDR3 size: 15 residues. The CDR3 protein is CASSAGGGENSPLHF. CDR3 sequence (DNA): TGTGCCAGCAGCGCCGGGGGGGGTGAGAATTCACCCCTCCACTTT.

The V gene is TRBV5-5, the J gene TRBJ1-1; no clear D. The CDR3 is 11 amino acids. V lost 2 bases, J lost 5 bases, and 4 bases lay in between. Germline lookup yields CDR1 SGHKS and CDR2 YYEKEE (reference sequence). The CDR3 here is CASSFVTEAFF. As DNA, the CDR3 is TGTGCCAGCAGCTTTGTTACTGAAGCTTTCTTT.

The CDR3 loop reads CASSRTGSGNTIYF. The CDR3 DNA follows: TGTGCCAGCAGTAGGACAGGCTCTGGAAACACCATATATTTT. V and J are TRBV2 and TRBJ1-3, with 7 bases lining up with TRBD1. Germline lookup yields CDR1 SNHLY and CDR2 FYNNEI. Trimming took 5 bases from V and 0 from J; bases not matched to a gene: 1. CDR3 size: 14 residues.

The chain is built from TRBV7-2 and TRBJ2-2; 8 bases fit TRBD2. Trimming cost V 3 bases and J 5 bases; bases outside gene matches: 5. Germline values: CDR1 SGHTA, CDR2 FQGNSA. The CDR3 has 15 amino acids. This CDR3 is CASSFSGRGTGELFF. In DNA, the CDR3 is TGTGCCAGCAGCTTCAGCGGGAGAGGAACCGGGGAGCTGTTTTTT.

V usage is TRBV19 and J usage is TRBJ1-3; unclear D gene. The V end lost 6 bases, the J end lost 2 bases, and 17 bases lay between the germline ends. The CDR3 has 16 residues. In germline, CDR1 is LNHDA, CDR2 SQIVND (reference sequence). This CDR3 is CASRQIGGDPGNTIYF. Here the CDR3 DNA reads TGTGCCAGTAGACAAATCGGAGGTGACCCTGGAAACACCATATATTTT.